This T cell receptor (beta chain) was profiled in a study of post-analysis software for immune sequencing data. TCR beta libraries were prepared from cDNA with unique molecular identifiers. Around 500,000 cDNA molecules were obtained per 1 to 10 million input T cells. TCRdb ran MiXCR on the PCR reads and lists one entry per CDR3 protein. The sample has around 400,000 distinct CDR3 sequences; about 39% are singletons. V was cut by 3 bases and J by 1 base, with 13 bases left in between. In germline, CDR1 is ENHRY, CDR2 SYGVKD. The CDR3 sequence is 15 residues long. This clonotype was seen only a few times. Antigen specificity is unknown. Whole-study results and caveats: Relative to controls, patients with multiple sclerosis showed significantly lower normalized Chao1 diversity. Compared with controls, patients had more of roughly five TRBV segments, including TRBV5-6, TRBV5-1 and TRBV20-1.

The source material was blood. This chain links TRBV10-3 with TRBJ2-7, with D hard to call. This receptor was identified in a girl between 2 and 10 years old with multiple sclerosis. Here the CDR3 reads CAISDDGNGSYEQYF. DNA of the CDR3: TGTGCCATCAGTGACGACGGCAACGGATCCTACGAGCAGTACTTC.